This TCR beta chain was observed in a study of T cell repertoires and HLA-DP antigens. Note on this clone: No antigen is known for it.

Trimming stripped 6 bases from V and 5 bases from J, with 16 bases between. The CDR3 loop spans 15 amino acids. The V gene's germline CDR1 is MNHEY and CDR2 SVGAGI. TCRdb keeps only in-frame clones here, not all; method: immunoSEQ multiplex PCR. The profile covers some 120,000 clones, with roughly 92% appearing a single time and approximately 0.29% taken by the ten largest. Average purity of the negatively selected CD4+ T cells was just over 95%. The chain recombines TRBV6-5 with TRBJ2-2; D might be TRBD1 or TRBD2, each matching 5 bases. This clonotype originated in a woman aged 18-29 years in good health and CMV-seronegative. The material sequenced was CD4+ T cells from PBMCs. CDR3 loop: CASRAPGPMTGELFF. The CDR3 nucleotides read TGTGCCAGCAGGGCCCCGGGACCGATGACCGGGGAGCTGTTTTTT.